The T cell receptor beta chain described here comes from a study of T cell repertoires in cytomegalovirus infection. Study information: Public TCR beta signatures were indicative of both CMV infection and a matching HLA type.

Notes on the study in general: Carriers of CMV and the relevant HLA type were discriminated by public TCR beta frequency.

TCRdb called the reads again in MiXCR, with one record for every CDR3 protein. The data contain fewer than 550,000 distinct CDR3 sequences, about 11% of them seen just once; the ten biggest clones take up 10%. As for this clonotype: Its specificity is not known.

The receptor was isolated from a human donor in good health (CMV status not recorded). Some clones in this sample may be carry-over from other donors' samples. Material for sequencing was PBMCs.

The CDR3 coding sequence is TGTGCCAGCAGTTGGACAGGGGAAGGGCTGGCTTTCTTT. Residues: CASSWTGEGLAFF. The gene calls are TRBV2 and TRBJ1-1; 9 bases are shared with TRBD1. The CDR3 runs 13 residues. Germline loops: CDR1 SNHLY, CDR2 FYNNEI. V shed 5 bases, J shed 11 bases, and the junction held 9 bases outside the gene matches.